The 3 T cell receptor beta chains listed next were all sequenced from one sample in a study of blood T cells in healthy people across ages. Alongside a J-beta primer mix, a sample-barcoded 5' primer served in a second PCR lasting about 7 to 11 cycles. TCRdb re-called the 5' RACE reads with MiXCR, one entry per CDR3 protein. The sample yields around 1,700,000 distinct CDR3 sequences, roughly 30% seen once. The source material was blood. Every receptor here comes from a woman in her 30s in good health.

The chain carries TRBV12-5 and TRBJ2-4; perhaps TRBD1 as D (6 bases). V lost 5 bases and J lost 3, with 11 bases in between. CDR1 and CDR2 (germline): LGHNT, FRNRAP. This CDR3 is built from 14 residues. The CDR3 coding sequence is TGTGCTAGTGGTAATCAGGGGCTCAAAAACATTCAGTACTTC. Translation gives CASGNQGLKNIQYF.

The rearrangement uses TRBV5-1 and TRBJ2-3; 8 positions match TRBD1. The V gene's germline CDR1 is SGHRS and CDR2 YFSETQ. The CDR3 sequence is 16 residues long. Trimming at V came to 0 bases and at J to 2 bases, leaving 5 bases not matched to a gene. CDR3: CASSLEGRGLTDTQYF. CDR3 coding DNA: TGCGCCAGCAGCTTGGAGGGCAGGGGGCTCACAGATACGCAGTATTTT. The entire variable domain, with the rest obtained from reference TRBV5-1 and TRBJ2-3, is as follows: KAGVTQTPRYLIKTRGQQVTLSCSPISGHRSVSWYQQTPGQGLQFLFEYFSETQRNKGNFPGRFSGRQFSNSRSEMNVSTLELGDSALYLCASSLEGRGLTDTQYFGPGTRLTVL.

The chain links TRBV15 to TRBJ1-1; D is uncertain. The CDR3 totals 14 residues. V lost 1 base, J lost 0 bases, and 6 bases lay in between. Germline V gives CDR1 LNHNV, CDR2 YYDKDF (reference sequence). The CDR3 spells CATSRGSVNTEAFF. DNA of the CDR3: TGTGCCACCAGCAGAGGGTCCGTGAACACTGAAGCTTTCTTT.